This T cell receptor beta chain was retrieved from a study of T cell responses to AZD1222 COVID-19 vaccine. This CDR3 contains 12 residues. Trimming took 7 bases from V and 8 from J; bases not matched to a gene: 3. Study-wide findings and caveats: Reports say nearly half of spike-specific TCRs go after unmutated variant regions.

Comment on this clone: What it binds is not known.

TCRdb's table, derived via immunoSEQ multiplex PCR, lists solely in-frame clones and lacks some. The repertoire holds 150,000 or so clones, with about nine tenths as singletons. J is TRBJ1-4 and V is TRBV12-3 or TRBV12-4, with 8 positions matching TRBD1. This specimen consisted of peripheral blood, obtained on day 0 of AZD1222 vaccination. The receptor was isolated from an adult in good health. CDR3 residues: CASKRQGEKLFF. CDR3 DNA sequence: TGTGCCAGCAAGAGACAGGGGGAAAAACTGTTTTTT.